Each of the 12 T cell receptor beta chains below was sequenced from the same sample in a study of T cells in tumors after PD-1 blockade. Profiled with immunoSEQ multiplex PCR; TCRdb holds only in-frame clones, not every one. The sample has over 60,000 clones; around 67% are singletons. Sequences were derived from PBMCs, sampled after anti-PD-1 treatment. All receptors come from a human donor with basal cell carcinoma.

The chain recombines TRBV19 with TRBJ2-7; 12 bases are shared with TRBD2. Germline CDR1 reads LNHDA; CDR2 reads SQIVND (reference sequence). The CDR3 spans 15 residues. With V trimmed by 5 bases and J by 4 bases, 6 bases remained unmatched. In DNA form, the CDR3 reads TGTGCCAGTAGTCTACGACTAGCGGGGGAATACGAGCAGTACTTC. This translates into CASSLRLAGEYEQYF.

The J gene is TRBJ2-7, the V gene TRBV2; the match to TRBD1 covers 9 bases. J was trimmed by 6 bases and V by 7 bases; bases with no gene match: 13. The CDR3 loop spans 15 amino acids. The germline V gene has CDR1 SNHLY and CDR2 FYNNEI. CDR3 nucleotides: TGTGCCAGCAACCCGACTCTGGGACAGGGTCTCGAGCAGTACTTC. This translates into CASNPTLGQGLEQYF.

This clone was seen a single time. The V and J genes are TRBV5-1 and TRBJ2-3, with 12 bases identical to TRBD2. J was trimmed by 7 bases and V by 3 bases; bases with no gene match: 9. Germline CDR1 SGHRS, CDR2 YFSETQ. There are 16 residues in the CDR3. In DNA, the CDR3 is TGCGCCAGCAGCTGGGAGACTAGCGGGGGACGAAATACGCAGTATTTT. It codes for CASSWETSGGRNTQYF.

This clone was recorded once. The V call is TRBV18, the J call TRBJ1-1; 7 positions match TRBD1. The ends lost 3 bases at V and 2 bases at J; junction bases unmatched: 9. Germline CDR1 KGHSH, CDR2 LQKENI. The CDR3 length is 16 residues. The CDR3 bases are TGTGCCAGCTCACCCATGGGACAGACCGTAAACACTGAAGCTTTCTTT. It encodes CASSPMGQTVNTEAFF.

The V and J genes are TRBV5-5 and TRBJ2-1, with TRBD2 matching 9 bases. Trimming took 2 bases from V and 6 from J; bases not matched to a gene: 18. CDR1 is SGHKS, CDR2 YYEKEE, per germline (reference sequence). This CDR3 contains 19 residues. In nucleotides, the CDR3 is TGTGCCAGCAGCTTAAGGCCCCAGGGGGGACTAGCCTCAGCCAATGAGCAGTTCTTC. It is translated as CASSLRPQGGLASANEQFF.

The chain carries TRBV21-1 and TRBJ2-1. TRBV21-1 has pseudogene status. This CDR3 has 13 amino acids. CDR3 sequence reads: CASSKGMPDEQFF. DNA of the CDR3: TGTGCCAGCAGCAAGGGAATGCCTGATGAGCAGTTCTTC.

The chain combines TRBV4-1 with TRBJ1-6, with D uncertain. This CDR3 is built from 15 residues. Between the trimmed V and J ends, which lost 0 bases and 10 bases, there was a span of 13 bases. From germline, CDR1 is MGHRA and CDR2 YSYEKL. The CDR3 DNA sequence: TGCGCCAGCAGCCAAGATGGGTTGGGGAACTCACCCCTCCACTTT. Its protein is CASSQDGLGNSPLHF.

This chain joins TRBV14 and TRBJ2-1, with 11 bases that match TRBD2. The CDR3 extends over 17 amino acids. The ends lost 3 bases at V and 4 bases at J; junction bases unmatched: 8. Germline V CDR1 and CDR2: SGHDN, FVKESK. CDR3 loop: CASSQIPLAGAYNEQFF. CDR3 nucleotide sequence: TGTGCCAGCAGCCAGATACCACTAGCGGGGGCATACAATGAGCAGTTCTTC.

This clone was detected only a few times. The chain has TRBV30 and TRBJ1-4; D might be TRBD1 (6 bases). CDR3 size: 14 residues. Per the germline V gene, CDR1 is GTSNPN and CDR2 is SVGIG (reference sequence). V was shortened by 3 bases and J by 8 bases, with 16 bases between the two germline ends. The DNA for the CDR3 is TGTGCCTGGAGCCCCCCACAGGGTTGGGAAAAACTGTTTTTT. Translating it yields CAWSPPQGWEKLFF.

The genes are TRBV6-5 and TRBJ1-6; no clear D gene. The V end was cut by 7 bases, the J end by 0 bases, with 10 bases between. Germline-derived CDR1 and CDR2 are MNHEY and SVGAGI. The CDR3 is 15 residues long. The CDR3, as DNA: TGTGCCAGCAAAAAAGAGAGCTCCTATAATTCACCCCTCCACTTT. Protein sequence: CASKKESSYNSPLHF.

The rearrangement uses TRBV6-5 and TRBJ1-6, with a possible D match to TRBD1 (6 bases). Germline CDR1 and CDR2: MNHEY and SVGAGI. CDR3 length: 13 residues. Trimming took off 6 bases at V and 3 bases at J, with 6 bases between the two ends. The CDR3 sequence is CASRDSYNSPLHF. The CDR3 DNA reads as TGTGCCAGCAGGGACAGCTATAATTCACCCCTCCACTTT.

Remarks on this clone: The sample holds other DNA sequences that translate to the same CDR3. This chain joins TRBV30 and TRBJ1-2; D is possibly TRBD1 (5 bases). This CDR3 region has 11 residues. With 3 bases removed from V and 8 bases from J, the gap between germline ends came to 10 bases. Germline V gives CDR1 GTSNPN, CDR2 SVGIG (reference sequence). CDR3 sequence (DNA): TGTGCCTGGAGGGGACCCGGCGGCTACACCTTC. Protein sequence: CAWRGPGGYTF.